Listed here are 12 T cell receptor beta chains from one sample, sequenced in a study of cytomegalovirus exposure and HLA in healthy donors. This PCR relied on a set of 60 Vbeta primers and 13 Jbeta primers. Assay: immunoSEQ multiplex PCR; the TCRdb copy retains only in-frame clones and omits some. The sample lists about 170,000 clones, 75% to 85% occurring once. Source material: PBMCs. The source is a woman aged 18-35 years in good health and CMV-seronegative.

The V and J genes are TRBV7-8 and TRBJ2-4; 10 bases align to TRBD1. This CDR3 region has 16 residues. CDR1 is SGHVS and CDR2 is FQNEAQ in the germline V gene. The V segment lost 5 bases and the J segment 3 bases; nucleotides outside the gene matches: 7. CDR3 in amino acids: CASSPRRTGGKNIQYF. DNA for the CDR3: TGTGCCAGCAGCCCCAGGAGGACAGGGGGCAAAAACATTCAGTACTTC.

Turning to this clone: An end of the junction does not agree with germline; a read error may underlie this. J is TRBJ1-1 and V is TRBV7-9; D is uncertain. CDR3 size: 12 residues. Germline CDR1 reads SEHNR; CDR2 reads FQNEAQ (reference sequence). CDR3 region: CASNVADTEAFF. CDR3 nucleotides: TGTGCAAGCAACGTGGCGGACACTGAAGCTTTCTTT.

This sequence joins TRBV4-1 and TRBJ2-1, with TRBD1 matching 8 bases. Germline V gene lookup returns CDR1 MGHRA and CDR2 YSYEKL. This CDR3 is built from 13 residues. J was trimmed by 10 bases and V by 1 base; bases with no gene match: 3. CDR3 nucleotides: TGCGCCAGCAGCCAAGGGACAGGGTACGAGCAGTTCTTC. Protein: CASSQGTGYEQFF.

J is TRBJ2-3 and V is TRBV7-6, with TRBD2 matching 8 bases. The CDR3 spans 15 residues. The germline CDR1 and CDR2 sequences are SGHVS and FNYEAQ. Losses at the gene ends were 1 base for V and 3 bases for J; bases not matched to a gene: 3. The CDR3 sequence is CASSLGLAFTDTQYF. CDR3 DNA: TGTGCCAGCAGCTTAGGACTAGCGTTTACAGATACGCAGTATTTT.

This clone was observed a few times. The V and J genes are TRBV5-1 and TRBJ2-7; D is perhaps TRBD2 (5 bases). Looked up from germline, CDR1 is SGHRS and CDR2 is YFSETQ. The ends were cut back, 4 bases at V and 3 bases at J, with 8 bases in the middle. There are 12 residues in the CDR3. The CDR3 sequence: CASSPDYYEQYF. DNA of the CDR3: TGCGCCAGCAGCCCTGACTACTACGAGCAGTACTTC.

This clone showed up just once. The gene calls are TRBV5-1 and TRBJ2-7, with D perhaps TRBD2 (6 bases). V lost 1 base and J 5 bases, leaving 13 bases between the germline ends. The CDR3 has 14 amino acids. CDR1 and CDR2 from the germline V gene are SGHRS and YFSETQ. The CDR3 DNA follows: TGCGCCAGCAGCTTGCAGACTAGTAGCGACGAGCAGTACTTC. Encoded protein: CASSLQTSSDEQYF.

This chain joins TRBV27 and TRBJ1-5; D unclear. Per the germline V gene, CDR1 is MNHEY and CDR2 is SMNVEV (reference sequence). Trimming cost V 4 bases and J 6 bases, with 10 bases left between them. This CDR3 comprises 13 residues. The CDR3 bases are TGTGCCAGCAGTTGGTCAGGTAGTCAGCCCCAGCATTTT. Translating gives CASSWSGSQPQHF.

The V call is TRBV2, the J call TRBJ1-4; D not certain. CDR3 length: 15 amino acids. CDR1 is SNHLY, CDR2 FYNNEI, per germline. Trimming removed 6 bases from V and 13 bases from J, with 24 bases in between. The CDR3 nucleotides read TGTGCCAGCAGCTGGACTGTAGGGTCCGGTTTTGTACTGTTTTTT. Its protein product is CASSWTVGSGFVLFF.

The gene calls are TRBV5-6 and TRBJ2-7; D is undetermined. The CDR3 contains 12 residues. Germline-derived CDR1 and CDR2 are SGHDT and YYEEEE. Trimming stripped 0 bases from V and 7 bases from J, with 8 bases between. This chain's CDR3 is CASSLEAREQYF. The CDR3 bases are TGTGCCAGCAGCTTGGAAGCGAGGGAGCAGTACTTC.

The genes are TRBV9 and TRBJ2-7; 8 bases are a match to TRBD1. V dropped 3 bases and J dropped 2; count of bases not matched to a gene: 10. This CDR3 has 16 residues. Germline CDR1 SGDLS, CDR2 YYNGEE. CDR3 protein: CASSAGTGTRPYEQYF. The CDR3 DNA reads TGTGCCAGCAGCGCCGGGACAGGAACGCGACCCTACGAGCAGTACTTC.

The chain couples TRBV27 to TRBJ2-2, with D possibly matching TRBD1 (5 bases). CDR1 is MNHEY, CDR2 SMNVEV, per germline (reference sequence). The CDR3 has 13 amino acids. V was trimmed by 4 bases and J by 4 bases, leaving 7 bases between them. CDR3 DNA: TGTGCCAGCAGTTCGCAGGGCACCGGGGAGCTGTTTTTT. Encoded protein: CASSSQGTGELFF.

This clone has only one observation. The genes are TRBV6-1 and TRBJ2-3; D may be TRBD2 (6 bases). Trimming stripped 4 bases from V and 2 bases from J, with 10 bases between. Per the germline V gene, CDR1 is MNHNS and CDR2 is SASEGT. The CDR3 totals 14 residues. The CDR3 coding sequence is TGTGCCAGCAGTGGGGGGGTTATCACAGATACGCAGTATTTT. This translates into CASSGGVITDTQYF.